This T cell receptor beta chain was sequenced for a study of response to subunit inactivated influenza vaccine. This clonotype was recorded at least ten times. Its matching antigen is unknown. TCRdb used MiXCR to reprocess the RT-PCR reads, holding one entry per CDR3 protein. There are 500,000 to 550,000 distinct CDR3 sequences in the sample; under 30% occur only once, and 2.5% to 3.5% lies in the top ten. This CDR3 region has 16 residues. Germline loops: CDR1 SGDLS, CDR2 YYNGEE. Trimming removed 4 bases at V and 0 bases at J, with 14 bases between. Study-level points and caveats: Authors proposed each seasonal influenza vaccination draws in few new T cells.

These data are also associated with another study on T cells expressing NK-cell markers. According to that study: Generation of TCR beta cDNA was performed by 5'RACE template switching incorporating UMIs. The authors derived TCR beta repertoires from sorted CD3+CD56+NKG2C+, CD3+CD56+NKG2C- and CD3+CD56-NKG2C+ T cells. Seropositivity for HCMV was found in seven of the eight sequenced donors, with one seronegative. These clonotypes additionally ranked first within the CD3+CD56-NKG2C+ fraction of a handful of donors.

This receptor was obtained from a man aged 45-60 years who received an inactivated influenza vaccine. The sequenced sample was CD4+ T cells sorted from PBMCs, obtained less than 13 days after vaccination. The chain employs TRBV9 and TRBJ1-3; no definite D call. CDR3 amino acids: CASSPWGRNSGNTIYF. CDR3 sequence (DNA): TGTGCCAGCAGCCCGTGGGGTAGGAACTCTGGAAACACCATATATTTT. Full variable domain (rest looked up from reference TRBV9 and TRBJ1-3): DSGVTQTPKHLITATGQRVTLRCSPRSGDLSVYWYQQSLDQGLQFLIQYYNGEERAKGNILERFSAQQFPDLHSELNLSSLELGDSALYFCASSPWGRNSGNTIYFGEGSWLTVV.